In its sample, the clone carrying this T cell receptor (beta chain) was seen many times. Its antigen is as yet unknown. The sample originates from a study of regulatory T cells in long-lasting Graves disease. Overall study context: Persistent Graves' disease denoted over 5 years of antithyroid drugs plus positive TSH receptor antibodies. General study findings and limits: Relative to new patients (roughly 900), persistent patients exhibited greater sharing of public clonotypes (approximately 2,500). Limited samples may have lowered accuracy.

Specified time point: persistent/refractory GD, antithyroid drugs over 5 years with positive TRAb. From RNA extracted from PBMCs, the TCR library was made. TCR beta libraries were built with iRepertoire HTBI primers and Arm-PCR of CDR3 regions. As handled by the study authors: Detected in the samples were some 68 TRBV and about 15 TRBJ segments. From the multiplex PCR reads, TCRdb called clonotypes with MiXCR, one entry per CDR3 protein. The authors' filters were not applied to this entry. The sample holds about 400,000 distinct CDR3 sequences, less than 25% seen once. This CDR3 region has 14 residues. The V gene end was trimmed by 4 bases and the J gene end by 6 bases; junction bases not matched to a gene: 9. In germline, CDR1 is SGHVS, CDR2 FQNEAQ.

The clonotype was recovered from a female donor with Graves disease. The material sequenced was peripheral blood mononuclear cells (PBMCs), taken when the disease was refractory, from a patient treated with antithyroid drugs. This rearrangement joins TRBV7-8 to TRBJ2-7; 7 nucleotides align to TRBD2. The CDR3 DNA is TGTGCCAGCAGCTCATCGGGCAAGCGGGGCGAGCAGTACTTC. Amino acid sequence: CASSSSGKRGEQYF.